A selection of T cell receptor beta chains follows, all from one sample in a study of low-dose radiotherapy and immunotherapy resistance in tumors. A single record per CDR3 protein comes from TCRdb applying MiXCR to the reads. The data hold approximately 90,000 distinct CDR3 sequences, with more than 8% observed a single time. Sequencing was performed on PBMCs, taken before treatment. Receptors originate from a male donor with prostate cancer. The CDR3 runs from the conserved cysteine through the conserved F or W. A D gene is named only where the DNA matches it firmly. Not every row has a clone size; where given, it reads once, few, many or a size class.

V,size,J,D,length,DNA,CDR3
TRBV6-2/TRBV6-3,many,TRBJ2-7,-,13,TGTGCCAGCAGGGAAAGTTTCCCCTACGAGCAGTACTTC,CASRESFPYEQYF
TRBV20-1,many,TRBJ1-1,-,9,TGCAGCGGGGGTCCTGAAGCTTTCTTT,CSGGPEAFF
TRBV6-1,-,TRBJ1-5,TRBD1,20,TGTGCCAGCAGTCTTACCTGGCAGGGGGGGCCCACGGGGGGCAATCAGCCCCAGCATTTT,CASSLTWQGGPTGGNQPQHF
TRBV20-1,many,TRBJ2-3,TRBD2,13,TGCAGTGCGGGGACTAGCGGGAGTTATACGCAGTATTTT,CSAGTSGSYTQYF
TRBV7-2,many,TRBJ2-3,-,13,TGTGCCAGCAGCACCGGTGCGGGAGATACGCAGTATTTT,CASSTGAGDTQYF
TRBV20-1,many,TRBJ2-7,-,13,TGCAGTGCTAGAGAAACACTCACCTACGAGCAGTACTTC,CSARETLTYEQYF
TRBV6-2/TRBV6-3,many,TRBJ1-1,-,14,TGTGCCAGCAAAGAAGCGGGTCTGAACACTGAAGCTTTCTTT,CASKEAGLNTEAFF
TRBV5-1,few,TRBJ2-2,TRBD2,17,TGCGCCAGCAGCTTGTCACTAGCGGGAGCAGGCACCGGGGAGCTGTTTTTT,CASSLSLAGAGTGELFF
TRBV30,many,TRBJ2-7,-,14,TGTGCCTGGAGTGTCCAGGGGGGTACGAACGAGCAGTACTTC,CAWSVQGGTNEQYF
TRBV5-4,many,TRBJ2-1,TRBD2,16,TGTGCCAGCAGCTTAGGAGGACTAGCGGGAGTCTATGAGCAGTTCTTC,CASSLGGLAGVYEQFF
TRBV18,many,TRBJ2-7,TRBD2,16,TGTGCCAGCTCACCACCCGGGACTAGCGGGTCCTACGAGCAGTACTTC,CASSPPGTSGSYEQYF
TRBV27,-,TRBJ2-3,-,13,TGTGCCAGAGGGGGGGCCTGGACAGATACGCAGTATTTT,CARGGAWTDTQYF
TRBV5-1,many,TRBJ2-3,TRBD1,13,TGCGCCAGCAGCATGGGACAGGGGGATACGCAGTATTTT,CASSMGQGDTQYF
TRBV28,many,TRBJ2-3,-,14,TGTGCCAGCAGTTTAACAATTTCCGCAGATACGCAGTATTTT,CASSLTISADTQYF
TRBV29-1,many,TRBJ2-7,TRBD1,14,TGCAGCGTTGAAGATCCCAACAGGGGGCTCGAGCAGTACTTC,CSVEDPNRGLEQYF
TRBV7-2,many,TRBJ2-3,TRBD2,16,TGTGCCAGCAGCCAGGCCCGACTAGCGGGAGCTCGGGCGCAGTATTTT,CASSQARLAGARAQYF
TRBV28,many,TRBJ1-2,-,12,TGTGCCAGCACTGGCAGTCCCTATGGCTACACCTTC,CASTGSPYGYTF
TRBV30,few,TRBJ1-5,TRBD1,16,TGTGCCTGGAGCCCATTGGGGACAGGGGTAAATCAGCCCCAGCATTTT,CAWSPLGTGVNQPQHF
TRBV28,many,TRBJ1-6,-,15,TGTGCCAGCAGTGCCGGGACACCCCAGGGTTCACCCCTCCACTTT,CASSAGTPQGSPLHF
TRBV30,-,TRBJ2-7,TRBD2,15,TGTGCCTGGAGTAATGCGGGAGAAACGATCTACGAGCAGTACTTC,CAWSNAGETIYEQYF
TRBV6-1,many,TRBJ2-7,TRBD2,15,TGTGCCAGCATCCTAATGAAGCGGGATGGTTACGAGCAGTACTTC,CASILMKRDGYEQYF
TRBV6-6,many,TRBJ1-3,-,15,TGTGCCAGCAGTTACTCTCCCGGGCTCGGAAACACCATATATTTT,CASSYSPGLGNTIYF
TRBV19,many,TRBJ2-5,-,12,TGTGCCAGTAGCAACACCCAAGAGACCCAGTACTTC,CASSNTQETQYF
TRBV7-9,many,TRBJ2-1,-,13,TGTGCCAGCAGCCCTCGCTCCTACAATGAGCAGTTCTTC,CASSPRSYNEQFF
TRBV19,many,TRBJ2-1,TRBD1,16,TGTGCCAGTAGTATTTCCGGGACAGGGGGTTCCAATGAGCAGTTCTTC,CASSISGTGGSNEQFF
TRBV4-3,many,TRBJ1-4,TRBD1,15,TGCGCCAGCAGCCGGCAGGGGGACTCCAATGAAAAACTGTTTTTT,CASSRQGDSNEKLFF
TRBV9,few,TRBJ2-2,-,13,TGTGCCAGCAGCTCGAGAGGCCCCGGGGAGCTGTTTTTT,CASSSRGPGELFF
TRBV21-1,many,TRBJ1-1,-,17,TGTGCCAGCAGCAAAAGGAGGACAGGGGATGTGAACACTGAAGCTTTCTTT,CASSKRRTGDVNTEAFF
TRBV20-1,many,TRBJ2-7,TRBD1,14,TGCAGTGCTCCAACAGGGGGAACCTTCTACGAGCAGTACTTC,CSAPTGGTFYEQYF
TRBV7-2,many,TRBJ1-1,-,17,TGTGCCAGCAGCTTAGAGGTCTTAGGGGGTTGGAACACTGAAGCTTTCTTT,CASSLEVLGGWNTEAFF
TRBV19,many,TRBJ2-3,-,15,TGTGCCAGTAGTATTGGAGGGAGAGGGCCAGATACGCAGTATTTT,CASSIGGRGPDTQYF
TRBV7-9,many,TRBJ2-7,-,14,TGTGCCAGCAGCTTAGGGCCGTCGACCTACGAGCAGTACTTC,CASSLGPSTYEQYF
TRBV9,many,TRBJ1-2,-,14,TGTGCCAGCAGCGTAGGCCCGGGGGGCTATGGCTACACCTTC,CASSVGPGGYGYTF
TRBV20-1,many,TRBJ2-7,-,12,TGCAGTGCTGGCGCGCTGGCCCACGAGCAGTACTTC,CSAGALAHEQYF
TRBV28,many,TRBJ2-1,-,14,TGTGCCAGCATAGGGCTAGCAGACTACAATGAGCAGTTCTTC,CASIGLADYNEQFF
TRBV12-3/TRBV12-4,many,TRBJ2-2,-,16,TGTGCCAGCAGTTCCCCCGGCGCCGCGAACACCGGGGAGCTGTTTTTT,CASSSPGAANTGELFF
TRBV12-3/TRBV12-4,many,TRBJ2-1,TRBD2,15,TGTGCCAGCACCAGACTAGCGGGAGTATACAATGAGCAGTTCTTC,CASTRLAGVYNEQFF
TRBV6-5,many,TRBJ1-2,TRBD1,13,TGTGCCAGCAGTTACGAGGGGGCAGGTGGCTACACCTTC,CASSYEGAGGYTF
TRBV10-3,few,TRBJ1-2,-,14,TGTGCCATCAGTGAGAGCGGGGGGCTGGATGGCTACACCTTC,CAISESGGLDGYTF
TRBV28,once,TRBJ1-2,-,12,TGTGCCAGCTCAAGGGGAGGGTATGGCTACACCTTC,CASSRGGYGYTF
TRBV6-5,many,TRBJ2-7,TRBD1,13,TGTCACCAAACCGGGACAGGGGGCGACGAGCAGTACTTC,CHQTGTGGDEQYF
TRBV10-3,many,TRBJ1-2,-,13,TGTGCCATCAGTGAGGTGGCAGGGGAAGGCTACACCTTC,CAISEVAGEGYTF
TRBV5-1,many,TRBJ2-7,TRBD1,15,TGCGCCAGCAGCTTGGGGTTTGAGGGGGCGTACGAGCAGTACTTC,CASSLGFEGAYEQYF
TRBV27,few,TRBJ2-7,-,22,TGTGCCAGCAGTCCCCCACTACTCTACCTGTTAAGACGGGAGCTAGACTCCTACGAGCAGTACTTC,CASSPPLLYLLRRELDSYEQYF
TRBV5-4,many,TRBJ2-1,TRBD1,15,TGTGCCAGCAGCTTGGGGACAGGGGGTTTAGGAGAGCAGTTCTTC,CASSLGTGGLGEQFF
TRBV27,-,TRBJ2-5,-,12,TGTGCCAGCAGTTCGCAGTGGGGAACCCAGTACTTC,CASSSQWGTQYF
TRBV4-1,many,TRBJ1-1,-,15,TGCGCCAGCAGCCTCTCCCAGGGACTGGGCACTGAAGCTTTCTTT,CASSLSQGLGTEAFF
TRBV11-2,many,TRBJ2-7,-,16,TGTGCCAGCAGCTTAAATGGACCGGGTCGAGCCCACGAGCAGTACTTC,CASSLNGPGRAHEQYF
TRBV10-3,many,TRBJ2-1,-,14,TGTGCCATCAGTGAGTCCCGGGGGGCAGGGGAGCAGTTCTTC,CAISESRGAGEQFF
TRBV20-1,many,TRBJ1-5,-,15,TGCAGTGCTTCGGGAGGGGGGCGTAGCAATCAGCCCCAGCATTTT,CSASGGGRSNQPQHF
TRBV11-2,many,TRBJ1-4,-,16,TGTGCCAGCAGCCCCCGGGGAGGCGCAACTAATGAAAAACTGTTTTTT,CASSPRGGATNEKLFF
TRBV12-3/TRBV12-4,many,TRBJ1-3,-,15,TGTGCCAGCAGTTGGAGGTCATTCGCTGGAAACACCATATATTTT,CASSWRSFAGNTIYF
TRBV20-1,many,TRBJ1-5,-,14,TGCAGTGCTGGCCGGGGGGGGACCTATCAGCCCCAGCATTTT,CSAGRGGTYQPQHF
TRBV6-6,many,TRBJ1-2,-,11,TGTGCCAGCACCTCTAACTATGGCTACACCTTC,CASTSNYGYTF
TRBV19,many,TRBJ1-4,TRBD1,15,TGTGCCAGTAGTGCCTCAGGGGGCGCGCAGGAAAAACTGTTTTTT,CASSASGGAQEKLFF
TRBV30,many,TRBJ2-1,-,14,TGTGCCTGGAGTGTACAAGCGCGGTACAATGAGCAGTTCTTC,CAWSVQARYNEQFF
TRBV15,many,TRBJ2-4,-,18,TGTGCCACCAGCGTCCCTATAGGGGGCCAAGGAGGGGGAAACATTCAGTACTTC,CATSVPIGGQGGGNIQYF
TRBV27,many,TRBJ2-1,TRBD1,17,TGTGCCAGCAGTTCCACGTCTCCGGGACAGGGGTACAATGAGCAGTTCTTC,CASSSTSPGQGYNEQFF
TRBV28,few,TRBJ2-3,-,16,TGTGCCAGCACCTCACTAGGGGGAGGGGGCTCAGATACGCAGTATTTT,CASTSLGGGGSDTQYF
TRBV5-1,many,TRBJ2-2,-,13,TGCGCCAGCAGTGGAGGGAACACCGGGGAGCTGTTTTTT,CASSGGNTGELFF